This T cell receptor beta chain was identified during a study of radiotherapy plus CTLA-4 blockade in lung cancer. The wider study: There were objective responses in 18% of patients, and 30% to 35% had disease control. Points from the study as a whole: In blood, TCR clones derived from the tumor expanded after radiotherapy plus ipilimumab.

The table came from immunoSEQ multiplex PCR; TCRdb's copy has only in-frame clones and leaves some out. Among over 75,000 clones, about 83% were seen once, and the ten largest hold more than 0.75%. Germline trimming cut 1 base from V and 2 bases from J; bases unmatched to any gene: 4. The CDR3 runs to 16 residues. The germline gives CDR1 LNHDA, CDR2 SQIVND (reference sequence). In regard to this clone: Its specificity is not known.

The chain joins TRBV19 to TRBJ2-1; 8 bases line up with TRBD2. The TCR comes from a human donor with non-small cell lung cancer who had stable disease on radiotherapy plus ipilimumab. Source: peripheral blood, taken from a patient treated with radiotherapy plus ipilimumab. The CDR3 here is CASSIGTGGPYNEQFF. CDR3 DNA sequence: TGTGCCAGTAGTATAGGGACGGGGGGGCCCTACAATGAGCAGTTCTTC.